These 21 T cell receptor beta chains share one sample of origin, sequenced in a study of T cells expressing NK-cell markers. TCRdb reprocessed the 5' RACE reads, with one entry per CDR3 protein and no DNA. The sample table includes around 550,000 distinct CDR3 sequences. The specimen was blood T cells: a sorted CD56 or NKG2C T cell subset, CD4+ or CD8+ T cells, or bulk PBMC T cells (not recorded which). Every receptor here comes from a man between 18 and 35 years old in good health.

The genes are TRBV18 and TRBJ1-5. In germline, CDR1 is KGHSH, CDR2 LQKENI. This CDR3 region has 13 residues. CDR3 sequence reads: CASSPQSEQPQHF.

J is TRBJ2-1 and V is TRBV12-3 or TRBV12-4. The CDR3 extends over 14 amino acids. The CDR3: CASSADHDYNEQFF.

The chain recombines TRBV12-3 or TRBV12-4 with TRBJ2-5; checking the TCRdb D call of TRBD1 is not possible without DNA. The CDR3 is made up of 14 amino acids. The CDR3 loop reads CASSQPPSEWTQYF.

The chain is built from TRBV29-1 and TRBJ2-6; TCRdb indicates TRBD2, and absent DNA this call remains unverified. CDR3 length equals 21 residues. Germline lookup yields CDR1 SQVTM and CDR2 ANQGSEA. The CDR3 here is CSVEEGGPSKINPSGANVLTF. The variable domain in full, with the rest retrieved from reference TRBV29-1 and TRBJ2-6, is SAVISQKPSRDICQRGTSLTIQCQVDSQVTMMFWYRQQPGQSLTLIATANQGSEATYESGFVIDKFPISRPNLTFSTLTVSNMSPEDSSIYLCSVEEGGPSKINPSGANVLTFGAGSRLTVL.

CDR3 protein: CASSFFTEYEQYF. This chain links TRBV28 with TRBJ2-7. The CDR3 has 13 amino acids. The germline V gene has CDR1 MDHEN and CDR2 SYDVKM.

The chain couples TRBV5-1 to TRBJ2-5; TCRdb outputs TRBD1, but without DNA this stays unchecked. Germline CDR1 is SGHRS and CDR2 is YFSETQ. CDR3 length: 17 amino acids. CDR3 sequence: CASSWGAGQKYQETQYF.

This chain connects TRBV5-5 to TRBJ2-1; TCRdb's assignment of TRBD2 cannot be checked, as there is no DNA. The CDR3 has 16 amino acids. Germline lookup yields CDR1 SGHKS and CDR2 YYEKEE (reference sequence). CDR3 sequence reads: CASSFGLAEPVNEQFF.

This chain joins TRBV25-1 and TRBJ2-5; TCRdb indicates TRBD1, and absent DNA this call remains unverified. Germline V gene sequence: CDR1 MGHDK, CDR2 SYGVNS. This CDR3 spans 17 amino acids. CDR3: CASSEPSLTGYGETQYF.

The rearrangement joins TRBV9 to TRBJ2-1; TCRdb lists TRBD2, though no DNA is available to test this call. Germline CDR1 is SGDLS and CDR2 is YYNGEE. This CDR3 has 14 residues. This CDR3 reads CASSGTGLGHEQFF.

The genes are TRBV10-3 and TRBJ2-3; TCRdb proposes TRBD1, but this gene call is untestable without DNA. CDR1 and CDR2 (germline): ENHRY, SYGVKD. The CDR3 is 13 amino acids. This chain's CDR3 is CAISAPLQDTQYF.

The chain combines TRBV5-1 with TRBJ1-1; TCRdb calls TRBD1, which cannot be checked without DNA. CDR3 size: 18 residues. Per germline, CDR1 SGHRS and CDR2 YFSETQ. The chain's CDR3 is CASSTLGPGTVGGTEAFF.

The chain has TRBV6-5 and TRBJ2-1. This CDR3 has 12 residues. Germline-derived CDR1 and CDR2 are MNHEY and SVGAGI. CDR3 amino acids: CASSKDEYEQFF.

V and J are TRBV4-3 and TRBJ1-3; there is no DNA to check the TCRdb D call of TRBD1. This CDR3 comprises 16 residues. Germline assignment: CDR1 LGHNA and CDR2 YSLEER. CDR3 amino acids: CASSQTDSISGNTIYF.

V usage is TRBV12-3 or TRBV12-4 and J usage is TRBJ2-1. The CDR3 covers 12 residues. CDR3 sequence: CASSFHKAEQFF.

V is TRBV27 and J is TRBJ1-3; TCRdb's D call, TRBD1, is unchecked because there is no DNA. Germline CDR1 reads MNHEY; CDR2 reads SMNVEV (reference sequence). This CDR3 spans 14 amino acids. The CDR3 here is CATKTGLTGNTIYF.

The V gene is TRBV20-1, the J gene TRBJ2-1; lacking DNA, the TRBD2 call made by TCRdb goes unchecked. Germline values: CDR1 DFQATT, CDR2 SNEGSKA (reference sequence). The CDR3 contains 17 residues. CDR3 sequence: CSARDPGTSGPYNEQFF.

The rearrangement uses TRBV29-1 and TRBJ2-7; TCRdb outputs TRBD2, but without DNA this stays unchecked. This CDR3 comprises 13 residues. Germline CDR1 is SQVTM and CDR2 is ANQGSEA. The CDR3 sequence is CSVEGTDHYEQYF.

The chain uses TRBV5-1 and TRBJ2-1; TCRdb's D call, TRBD1, is unchecked because there is no DNA. The CDR3 has 16 residues. Germline assignment: CDR1 SGHRS and CDR2 YFSETQ. CDR3 sequence reads: CASSWGSQGANNEQFF.

This chain uses TRBV20-1 with TRBJ2-4; TCRdb lists TRBD1, though no DNA is available to test this call. The germline V gene encodes CDR1 DFQATT and CDR2 SNEGSKA (reference sequence). This CDR3 has 15 amino acids. The CDR3 protein is CSARTSDGTKNIQYF.

The rearrangement links TRBV9 to TRBJ2-2; TCRdb's D call of TRBD1 is untestable without DNA. The CDR3 has 17 residues. CDR1 and CDR2 from the germline V gene are SGDLS and YYNGEE. The CDR3 loop is CASSVSGSRHDTGELFF.

This chain joins TRBV5-1 and TRBJ2-7; as DNA is missing, the TRBD2 call by TCRdb cannot be tested. The CDR3 covers 14 residues. CDR1 SGHRS and CDR2 YFSETQ come from the germline V gene. CDR3 loop: CASSLVGGTSEQYF.